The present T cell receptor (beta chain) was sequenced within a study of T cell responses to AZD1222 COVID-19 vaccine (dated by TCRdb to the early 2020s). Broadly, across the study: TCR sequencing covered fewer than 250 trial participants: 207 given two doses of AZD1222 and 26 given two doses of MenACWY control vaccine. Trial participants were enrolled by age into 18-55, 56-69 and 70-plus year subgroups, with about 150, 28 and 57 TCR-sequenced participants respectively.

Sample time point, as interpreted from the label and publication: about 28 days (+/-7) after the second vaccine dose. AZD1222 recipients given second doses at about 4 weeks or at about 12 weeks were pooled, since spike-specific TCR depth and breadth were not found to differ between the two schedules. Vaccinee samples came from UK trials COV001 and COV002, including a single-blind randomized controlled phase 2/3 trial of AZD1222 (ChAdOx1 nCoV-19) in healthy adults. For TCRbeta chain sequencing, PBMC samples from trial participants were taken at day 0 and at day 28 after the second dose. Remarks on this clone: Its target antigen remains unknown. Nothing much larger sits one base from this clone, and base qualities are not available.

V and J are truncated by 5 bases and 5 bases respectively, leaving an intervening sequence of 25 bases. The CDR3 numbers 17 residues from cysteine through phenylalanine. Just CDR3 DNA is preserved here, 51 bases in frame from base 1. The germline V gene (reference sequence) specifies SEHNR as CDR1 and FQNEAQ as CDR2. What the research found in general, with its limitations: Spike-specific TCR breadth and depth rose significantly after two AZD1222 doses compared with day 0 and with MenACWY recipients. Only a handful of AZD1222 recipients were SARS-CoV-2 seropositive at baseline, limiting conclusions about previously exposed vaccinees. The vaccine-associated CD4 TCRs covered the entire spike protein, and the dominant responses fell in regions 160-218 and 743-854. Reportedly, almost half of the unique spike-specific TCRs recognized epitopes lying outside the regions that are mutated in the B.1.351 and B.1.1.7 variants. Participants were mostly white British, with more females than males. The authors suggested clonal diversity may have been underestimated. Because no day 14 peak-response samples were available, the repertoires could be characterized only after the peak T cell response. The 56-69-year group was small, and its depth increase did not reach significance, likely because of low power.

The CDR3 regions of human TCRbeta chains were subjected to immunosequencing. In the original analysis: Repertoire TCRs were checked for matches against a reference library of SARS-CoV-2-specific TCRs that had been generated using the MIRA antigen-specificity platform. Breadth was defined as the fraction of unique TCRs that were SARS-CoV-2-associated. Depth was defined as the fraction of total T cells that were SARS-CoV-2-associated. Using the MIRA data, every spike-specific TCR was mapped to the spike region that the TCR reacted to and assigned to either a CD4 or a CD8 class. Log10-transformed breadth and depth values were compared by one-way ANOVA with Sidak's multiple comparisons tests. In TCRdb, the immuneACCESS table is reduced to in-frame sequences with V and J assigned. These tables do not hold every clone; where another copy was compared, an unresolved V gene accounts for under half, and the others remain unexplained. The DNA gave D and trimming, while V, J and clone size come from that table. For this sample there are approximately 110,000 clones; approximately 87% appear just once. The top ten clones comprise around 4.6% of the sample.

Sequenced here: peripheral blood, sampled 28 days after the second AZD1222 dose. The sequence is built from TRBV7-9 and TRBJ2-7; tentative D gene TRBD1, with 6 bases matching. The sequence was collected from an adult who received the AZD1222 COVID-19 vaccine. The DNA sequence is TGTGCCAGCAGCCCAATGTCGGCCCACAGGGACGTCAACGAGCAGTACTTC. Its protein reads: CASSPMSAHRDVNEQYF. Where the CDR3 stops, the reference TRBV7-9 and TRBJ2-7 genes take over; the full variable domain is DTGVSQNPRHKITKRGQNVTFRCDPISEHNRLYWYRQTLGQGPEFLTYFQNEAQLEKSRLLSDRFSAERPKGSFSTLEIQRTEQGDSAMYLCASSPMSAHRDVNEQYFGPGTRLTVT.